The clone carrying this T cell receptor (beta chain) was counted many times. These data are taken from a study of breast tumors, draining lymph nodes, adjacent tissues. Each CDR3 protein is one row after TCRdb ran MiXCR on the multiplex PCR reads. Among about 130,000 distinct CDR3 sequences, about 22% were seen once, and the ten largest hold approximately 2.7%. This CDR3 is built from 17 residues. J was trimmed by 0 bases and V by 2 bases; bases with no gene match: 9. Per germline, CDR1 DFQATT and CDR2 SNEGSKA (reference sequence). The lymph nodes were axillary draining lymph nodes from breast cancer patients.

Sequenced input: axillary lymph node tissue. This clonotype was obtained from a female donor with breast cancer. Some clones in this sample may be carry-over from other donors' samples. The V and J genes are TRBV20-1 and TRBJ2-2; TRBD2 matches 7 bases. CDR3 amino acids: CSARRSRLAANTGELFF. The CDR3 bases are TGCAGTGCTAGACGGTCGCGGCTAGCGGCGAACACCGGGGAGCTGTTTTTT.